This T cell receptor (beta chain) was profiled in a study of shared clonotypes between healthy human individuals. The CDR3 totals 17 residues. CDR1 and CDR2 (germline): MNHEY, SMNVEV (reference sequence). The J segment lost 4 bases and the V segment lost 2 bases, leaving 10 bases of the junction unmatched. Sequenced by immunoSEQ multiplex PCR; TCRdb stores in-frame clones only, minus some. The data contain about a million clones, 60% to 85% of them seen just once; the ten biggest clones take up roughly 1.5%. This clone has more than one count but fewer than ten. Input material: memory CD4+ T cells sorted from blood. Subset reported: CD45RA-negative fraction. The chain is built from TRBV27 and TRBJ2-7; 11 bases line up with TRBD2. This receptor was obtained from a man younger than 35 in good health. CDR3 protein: CASSLAPRTSGLYEQYF. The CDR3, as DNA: TGTGCCAGCAGTTTAGCCCCCCGGACTAGCGGGCTTTACGAGCAGTACTTC.